One sample yielded the 28 T cell receptor beta chains listed below, sequenced in a study of OX40 agonist ivuxolimab in advanced cancers. Generated by immunoSEQ multiplex PCR, the TCRdb table keeps only in-frame clones and is missing some. The table shows tens of thousands of clones, with more than 85% occurring only once. Material: CD4+ or CD8+ T cells sorted from blood, obtained in a trial of the OX40 agonist ivuxolimab. All receptors derive from an adult with an advanced solid tumor such as melanoma, head and neck, liver or kidney cancer.

This clone was observed a handful of times. The V and J genes are TRBV7-3 and TRBJ2-1; 11 bases agree with TRBD2. Germline values: CDR1 SGHTA, CDR2 FQGTGA. The ends lost 3 bases at V and 9 bases at J; junction bases unmatched: 4. The CDR3 extends over 14 amino acids. The CDR3 DNA follows: TGTGCCAGCAGCTTTAGCGGGAGGGCCACTGAGCAGTTCTTC. This encodes CASSFSGRATEQFF.

V and J are TRBV7-2 and TRBJ2-7; 7 positions match TRBD2. J gave up 5 bases and V 0 bases, and 7 bases lay outside the gene matches. This CDR3 comprises 15 residues. Germline V lookup: CDR1 SGHTA, CDR2 FQGNSA. CDR3 bases: TGTGCCAGCAGCTTAGCCCCTAGCGGACCCGACGAGCAGTACTTC. This gives the protein CASSLAPSGPDEQYF.

This clone showed up just once. This chain connects TRBV5-4 to TRBJ1-1; the D is unclear. Germline V gene sequence: CDR1 SGHNT, CDR2 YYREEE (reference sequence). Trimming left V 0 bases short and J 7 bases short, with 4 bases between. The CDR3 sequence is 11 residues long. The CDR3 coding sequence is TGTGCCAGCAGCTTGGACCGTGAAGCTTTCTTT. As protein: CASSLDREAFF.

The CDR3 is CASNPGTSGIYRETQYF. The CDR3 DNA follows: TGTGCCAGTAACCCAGGGACTAGCGGGATTTACCGTGAGACCCAGTACTTC. V and J are TRBV19 and TRBJ2-5; TRBD2 matches 13 bases. Unmatched junction bases numbered 13, after V lost 7 bases and J lost 5 bases. Germline CDR1 reads LNHDA; CDR2 reads SQIVND (reference sequence). This CDR3 contains 17 residues.

The DNA for the CDR3 is TGTGCCAGCAGCTCTGGCGGGGGGGCAAACGAGCAGTACTTC. Protein: CASSSGGGANEQYF. This chain links TRBV7-9 with TRBJ2-7; TRBD2 matches 9 bases. The V and J ends lost 4 bases and 5 bases, in that order; junction bases with no gene match: 6. CDR3 length equals 14 residues. In germline, CDR1 is SEHNR, CDR2 FQNEAQ (reference sequence).

The CDR3 is CASSSTRRTEAFF. The CDR3 region has the DNA TGTGCCAGCAGCTCCACGCGGAGAACTGAAGCTTTCTTT. V gene TRBV7-9 combines with J gene TRBJ1-1; no reliable D call. The CDR3 loop spans 13 amino acids. V was trimmed by 4 bases and J by 5 bases, leaving 11 bases between them. Germline CDR1 and CDR2: SEHNR and FQNEAQ (reference sequence).

The rearrangement joins TRBV11-2 to TRBJ2-1; TRBD2 agrees at 8 bases. The CDR3 runs to 15 residues. J lost 4 bases, V lost 2 bases, and 4 bases had no gene match. Germline CDR1 and CDR2: SGHAT and FQNNGV. Here the CDR3 reads CASSLLRGGYNEQFF. CDR3 in DNA: TGTGCCAGCAGCTTATTACGGGGGGGATACAATGAGCAGTTCTTC.

The chain employs TRBV28 and TRBJ2-7, with 9 nucleotides matching TRBD2. This CDR3 comprises 17 residues. Germline loops: CDR1 MDHEN, CDR2 SYDVKM. J gave up 5 bases and V 1 base, and 12 bases lay outside the gene matches. The CDR3 DNA is TGTGCCAGCAGTTTATTTAAGACGAGCGGGAGGAGACACGAGCAGTACTTC. Protein product: CASSLFKTSGRRHEQYF.

The rearrangement links TRBV18 to TRBJ1-3, with TRBD1 as a possible D gene (5 bases). Germline assignment: CDR1 KGHSH and CDR2 LQKENI. The CDR3 length is 16 residues. The germline V and J ends were trimmed by 3 bases and 0 bases, with 12 bases remaining between them. The CDR3 nucleotides are TGTGCCAGCTCACCGGAGGCAGGGAGCTCTGGAAACACCATATATTTT. This encodes CASSPEAGSSGNTIYF.

The chain links TRBV19 to TRBJ2-3; D is possibly TRBD1 or TRBD2 (5 bases each). CDR1 and CDR2 from the germline V gene are LNHDA and SQIVND (reference sequence). The V and J ends lost 5 bases and 2 bases respectively, with 11 bases between them. This CDR3 region has 14 residues. For the CDR3, the DNA is TGTGCCAGTAGTCCCCGGGACCCCACAGATACGCAGTATTTT. Translating gives CASSPRDPTDTQYF.

V usage is TRBV15 and J usage is TRBJ2-5; no clear D. The CDR3 is 15 amino acids. Germline CDR1 reads LNHNV; CDR2 reads YYDKDF (reference sequence). Trimming stripped 5 bases from V and 5 bases from J, with 18 bases between. The CDR3 region has the DNA TGTGCCACCAGCGGTTCCCTGAGACCCAGGGAGACCCAGTACTTC. Translating it yields CATSGSLRPRETQYF.

This chain connects TRBV6-1 to TRBJ1-1; D is uncertain. The V end was cut by 1 base, the J end by 0 bases, with 12 bases between. The length of the CDR3 is 16 residues. Looked up from germline, CDR1 is MNHNS and CDR2 is SASEGT. The CDR3 reads CASSEGWAGLNTEAFF. The DNA for the CDR3 is TGTGCCAGCAGTGAAGGATGGGCAGGCTTGAACACTGAAGCTTTCTTT.

V is TRBV6-1 and J is TRBJ1-1; D uncertain. The CDR3 is 14 amino acids. The V end lost 4 bases, the J end lost 5 bases, and 14 bases lay between the germline ends. CDR1 MNHNS and CDR2 SASEGT come from the germline V gene. In DNA form, the CDR3 reads TGTGCCAGCAGTGTACGGCGGCAATTAACTGAAGCTTTCTTT. This encodes CASSVRRQLTEAFF.

In its sample, this clone was seen once. The J gene is TRBJ1-2, the V gene TRBV28; no clear D. Germline lookup yields CDR1 MDHEN and CDR2 SYDVKM. The CDR3 runs to 12 residues. V was pared by 8 bases and J by 2 bases, with 9 bases between. The CDR3 nucleotides read TGTGCCAGCCACACCTACAACTATGGCTACACCTTC. Residues: CASHTYNYGYTF.

The genes are TRBV5-1 and TRBJ1-1; 8 nucleotides align to TRBD1. The CDR3 covers 16 residues. With 0 bases clipped from V and 3 bases from J, the junction kept 7 bases outside the gene matches. Germline-derived CDR1 and CDR2 are SGHRS and YFSETQ. CDR3 region: CASSLGTGGQDTEAFF. The CDR3 DNA sequence: TGCGCCAGCAGCTTGGGAACAGGGGGACAAGACACTGAAGCTTTCTTT.

This sequence joins TRBV10-3 and TRBJ1-3, with D possibly matching TRBD1 (6 bases). CDR1 ENHRY and CDR2 SYGVKD come from the germline V gene. The V and J ends lost 0 bases and 4 bases respectively, with 10 bases between them. CDR3 length: 15 residues. CDR3 DNA: TGTGCCATCAGTGAGTCAGGGGGGAGCGGAAACACCATATATTTT. Protein sequence: CAISESGGSGNTIYF.

The chain is built from TRBV18 and TRBJ2-5, with 7 positions matching TRBD1. This CDR3 comprises 14 residues. After removal of 6 bases from V and 5 bases from J, the junction contained 9 bases not matched to a gene. Per germline, CDR1 KGHSH and CDR2 LQKENI. CDR3 sequence: CASSRQGPWETQYF. In nucleotides, the CDR3 is TGTGCCAGCTCCCGACAGGGCCCATGGGAGACCCAGTACTTC. Full variable domain (missing parts from reference TRBV18 and TRBJ2-5): NAGVMQNPRHLVRRRGQEARLRCSPMKGHSHVYWYRQLPEEGLKFMVYLQKENIIDESGMPKERFSAEFPKEGPSILRIQQVVRGDSAAYFCASSRQGPWETQYFGPGTRLLVL.

This clone turned up a few times. V usage is TRBV7-2 and J usage is TRBJ1-5; TRBD1 matches at 8 bases. The V and J ends lost 2 bases and 5 bases, in that order; junction bases with no gene match: 2. The CDR3 totals 14 residues. Germline CDR1 and CDR2: SGHTA and FQGNSA. CDR3 in amino acids: CASSLSGGDQPQHF. Written as DNA, the CDR3 is TGTGCCAGCAGCTTATCAGGGGGCGATCAGCCCCAGCATTTT.

V is TRBV11-3 and J is TRBJ2-1; D unclear. This CDR3 is 15 amino acids long. V lost 2 bases to trimming and J lost 9 bases, with 17 bases between them. In germline, CDR1 is SGHNT, CDR2 YENEEA. As DNA, the CDR3 is TGTGCCAGCAGCTTATTTGGGGTGGAGATGGGTGAGCAGTTCTTC. This encodes CASSLFGVEMGEQFF.

V and J are TRBV5-4 and TRBJ1-6; D uncertain. V lost 3 bases, J lost 7 bases, and 11 bases lay in between. The CDR3 runs 14 residues. The germline CDR1 and CDR2 sequences are SGHNT and YYREEE (reference sequence). CDR3 sequence reads: CASSSDGENSPLHF. Here the CDR3 DNA reads TGTGCCAGCAGCTCGGACGGGGAAAATTCACCCCTCCACTTT.

The rearrangement links TRBV4-2 to TRBJ1-2; TRBD1 aligns across 9 bases. Germline V gives CDR1 LGHNA, CDR2 YNFKEQ. CDR3 length: 15 residues. V shed 4 bases and J 1 base; nucleotides not matched to a gene: 4. The CDR3 sequence: CASSPRDRDNYGYTF. The CDR3 DNA reads TGTGCCAGCAGCCCCCGGGACAGGGATAACTATGGCTACACCTTC.

This clone was detected only once. The chain has TRBV7-9 and TRBJ2-7; 8 nucleotides match TRBD2. J was trimmed by 2 bases and V by 3 bases; bases with no gene match: 9. The V gene's germline CDR1 is SEHNR and CDR2 FQNEAQ (reference sequence). The CDR3 is made up of 16 amino acids. CDR3 DNA: TGTGCCAGCAGCTTCCCGCTCGGGGGGGACCCCTACGAGCAGTACTTC. Encoded protein: CASSFPLGGDPYEQYF.

The V and J genes are TRBV7-9 and TRBJ2-4; D is perhaps TRBD2 (6 bases). The CDR3 totals 12 residues. Germline CDR1 and CDR2: SEHNR and FQNEAQ (reference sequence). V was trimmed by 5 bases and J by 6 bases, leaving 8 bases between them. CDR3 region: CASSSSGNIQYF. The CDR3 nucleotides are TGTGCCAGCAGCAGTAGCGGAAACATTCAGTACTTC.

The V gene is TRBV4-1, the J gene TRBJ2-7; TRBD1 agrees at 10 bases. Germline trimming cut 1 base from V and 3 bases from J; bases unmatched to any gene: 9. Germline CDR1 MGHRA, CDR2 YSYEKL. CDR3 length: 17 amino acids. In nucleotides, the CDR3 is TGCGCCAGCAGCCAAGCGCTGACCGGGACAGGGGACTACGAGCAGTACTTC. Translated: CASSQALTGTGDYEQYF.

V gene TRBV5-8 combines with J gene TRBJ2-7; D could derive from TRBD1 or TRBD2 (5 bases each). V was clipped by 8 bases and J by 3 bases, with 18 bases between them. The CDR3 runs to 14 residues. The germline V gene has CDR1 SGHTS and CDR2 YDEGEE. CDR3 nucleotides: TGTGCCAGTACCATCCGGGACGGCCTCTACGAGCAGTACTTC. It yields the protein CASTIRDGLYEQYF.

This clone occurred a few times. The rearrangement links TRBV9 to TRBJ2-2; 12 nucleotides match TRBD1. V dropped 3 bases and J dropped 6; count of bases not matched to a gene: 12. CDR1 SGDLS and CDR2 YYNGEE come from the germline V gene. This CDR3 contains 18 residues. CDR3 DNA sequence: TGTGCCAGCAGCGCCCGGCGACCGGGACAGGGGGCTCCCGGGGAGCTGTTTTTT. Translation: CASSARRPGQGAPGELFF.

V is TRBV7-9 and J is TRBJ2-7; D is possibly TRBD1 (6 bases). Germline V CDR1 and CDR2: SEHNR, FQNEAQ (reference sequence). V was trimmed by 5 bases and J by 0 bases, leaving 17 bases between them. The CDR3 has 16 residues. The CDR3 reads CASSPEGQAFSYEQYF. CDR3 sequence (DNA): TGTGCCAGCAGCCCCGAGGGACAAGCCTTCTCCTACGAGCAGTACTTC.

V usage is TRBV5-6 and J usage is TRBJ2-3; no clear D gene. CDR1 and CDR2 from the germline V gene are SGHDT and YYEEEE. The V and J ends lost 0 bases and 0 bases respectively, with 8 bases between them. The CDR3 runs to 15 residues. The CDR3 sequence is CASSLGGLSTDTQYF. In DNA form, the CDR3 reads TGTGCCAGCAGCTTGGGCGGATTGAGCACAGATACGCAGTATTTT.